This T cell receptor beta chain emerged from a study of OX40 agonist ivuxolimab in advanced cancers. Study-wide background: Participants averaged around 60 years of age (range roughly 23 to 80) and were about 85% male. Partial responses were achieved by three patients: one hepatocellular carcinoma, two cutaneous melanoma.

Study-wide points: At doses 0.1 to 3.0 mg/kg, CD4+ and CD8+ clones expanded. A proportion of nonresponders additionally exhibited low normalized T-cell clonal expansion.

This clone has only a few counts. What it binds is not known. Clones were sequenced by immunoSEQ multiplex PCR, and TCRdb holds only the in-frame ones, with some missing. The profile covers around 68,000 clones, with about 85% appearing a single time and approximately 2.6% taken by the ten largest. This CDR3 comprises 11 residues. Germline values: CDR1 DFQATT, CDR2 SNEGSKA (reference sequence). V lost 6 bases to trimming and J lost 1 base, with 6 bases between them. The receptor was isolated from an adult with an advanced solid tumor such as melanoma, head and neck, liver or kidney cancer. The V call is TRBV20-1, the J call TRBJ1-1; D gene ambiguous. The specimen comprised CD4+ or CD8+ T cells sorted from blood, sampled in a trial of the OX40 agonist ivuxolimab. Here the CDR3 reads CSARKNTEAFF. The CDR3 coding sequence is TGCAGTGCCAGGAAGAACACTGAAGCTTTCTTT.